This T cell receptor beta chain appears in the sequencing data of a study of T cell repertoires in cytomegalovirus infection. Study at large: Indications of both CMV infection and matching HLA type were provided by public TCR beta signatures.

A note on this clonotype: Its antigen is still unknown.

V lost 4 bases to trimming and J lost 4 bases; unmatched junction nucleotides: 6. Per germline, CDR1 SGDLS and CDR2 YYNGEE. This CDR3 has 15 residues. Study outcomes and limitations: The study identified carriers of CMV plus the relevant HLA from cumulative public TCR beta family frequency. Dominant in the ex vivo response were TCR beta clonotypes restricted by HLA-C and specific for CMV.

TCRdb re-derived calls from the reads in MiXCR, one entry per CDR3 protein. Of about 490,000 distinct CDR3 sequences in the sample, about 11% were seen once. The receptor was derived from a human donor in good health (CMV status not recorded). Some clones in this sample may be carry-over from other donors' samples. This chain uses TRBV9 with TRBJ1-2; 11 nucleotides agree with TRBD1. Material: PBMCs. The CDR3 nucleotides are TGTGCCAGCAGCCCTGGACAGGGGGCAACCTATGGCTACACCTTC. It specifies CASSPGQGATYGYTF.